The 18 T cell receptor beta chains below come from one sample, sequenced in a study of regulatory dendritic cells for organ transplantation. Sequencing used immunoSEQ multiplex PCR; TCRdb keeps in-frame clones, though not all of them. In the table there are about 30,000 clones, 82% of which are singletons. The sequenced sample was naive CD4+ T cells from blood. Documented subset: CD45RA+ naive T cells. These TCRs come from a human donor in good health.

This clone was detected only a few times. J is TRBJ2-7 and V is TRBV6-1, with a weak D call TRBD1 (6 bases). Trimming pared 8 bases from V and 1 base from J, leaving 12 bases between. CDR1 is MNHNS and CDR2 is SASEGT in the germline V gene. The CDR3 has 13 amino acids. CDR3 in amino acids: CASGDRTSYEQYF. Written as DNA, the CDR3 is TGTGCCAGCGGAGACAGGACATCCTACGAGCAGTACTTC.

V usage is TRBV13 and J usage is TRBJ2-1; 8 bases line up with TRBD2. The V and J ends lost 4 bases and 3 bases, in that order; junction bases with no gene match: 5. Per germline, CDR1 PRHDT and CDR2 FYEKMQ (reference sequence). The CDR3 length is 15 residues. As DNA, the CDR3 is TGTGCCAGCAGCTCGGGAGGGGGGGTCTACAATGAGCAGTTCTTC. It specifies CASSSGGGVYNEQFF.

The chain is built from TRBV6-6 and TRBJ2-5; 10 nucleotides align to TRBD2. CDR1 is MNHNY, CDR2 SVGAGI, per germline (reference sequence). This CDR3 has 14 amino acids. J gave up 1 base and V 7 bases, and 3 bases lay outside the gene matches. The CDR3 loop is CASTLAGGQETQYF. CDR3 coding DNA: TGTGCCAGCACTTTAGCGGGGGGCCAAGAGACCCAGTACTTC.

V gene TRBV5-1 combines with J gene TRBJ1-1; no clear D gene. This CDR3 is 14 amino acids long. Germline values: CDR1 SGHRS, CDR2 YFSETQ. The V gene lost 1 base and the J gene lost 4 bases, with 11 bases spanning the gap. The CDR3 protein is CASSLNGESTEAFF. Written as DNA, the CDR3 is TGCGCCAGCAGCTTGAACGGGGAGTCCACTGAAGCTTTCTTT.

The gene calls are TRBV21-1 and TRBJ2-1; the tabulated D call, TRBD2, remains unverified against the DNA. TRBV21-1 is a pseudogene segment. The CDR3 covers 17 residues. Here the CDR3 reads CASSKVIKAGSYNEQFF. CDR3 nucleotides: TGTGCCAGCAGCAAAGTAATTAAGGCGGGGTCCTACAATGAGCAGTTCTTC.

The V gene is TRBV5-1, the J gene TRBJ2-5; 8 bases align to TRBD1. Trimming at V came to 6 bases and at J to 0 bases, leaving 7 bases not matched to a gene. The CDR3 has 15 residues. CDR1 is SGHRS and CDR2 is YFSETQ in the germline V gene. This CDR3 is CASTQGAWNQETQYF. In DNA, the CDR3 is TGCGCCAGCACTCAGGGGGCGTGGAACCAAGAGACCCAGTACTTC.

The J gene is TRBJ2-7, the V gene TRBV9, with D possibly TRBD1 on 6 matching bases. The germline V gene encodes CDR1 SGDLS and CDR2 YYNGEE. Trimming removed 1 base from V and 1 base from J, with 9 bases in between. CDR3 length: 14 amino acids. The CDR3: CASSVQGQSYEQYF. The CDR3 region has the DNA TGTGCCAGCAGCGTACAGGGGCAGTCCTACGAGCAGTACTTC.

In its sample, this clone was seen a few times. This chain links TRBV6-5 with TRBJ1-1; 8 nucleotides agree with TRBD1. The CDR3 sequence is 14 residues long. Per the germline V gene, CDR1 is MNHEY and CDR2 is SVGAGI. V gave up 7 bases and J gave up 1 base; unmatched junction bases: 5. CDR3 sequence: CASITQGANTEAFF. For the CDR3, the DNA is TGTGCCAGCATCACCCAGGGGGCGAACACTGAAGCTTTCTTT.

The chain carries TRBV7-2 and TRBJ2-1; tentative D call: TRBD1 (5 bases). CDR3 length: 12 residues. Trimming took off 5 bases at V and 7 bases at J, with 9 bases between the two ends. Germline-derived CDR1 and CDR2 are SGHTA and FQGNSA. The CDR3 DNA reads TGTGCCAGCAGCGGGGCTAGTAATGAGCAGTTCTTC. Protein: CASSGASNEQFF.

The CDR3 sequence: CASSGQGANYGYTF. DNA of the CDR3: TGTGCCAGCAGTGGACAGGGGGCTAACTATGGCTACACCTTC. J is TRBJ1-2 and V is TRBV6-1; TRBD1 matches at 9 bases. Unmatched junction bases numbered 0, after V lost 4 bases and J lost 0 bases. The length of the CDR3 is 14 residues. The V gene's germline CDR1 is MNHNS and CDR2 SASEGT.

The chain employs TRBV10-3 and TRBJ1-1; TRBD1 agrees at 9 bases. The V gene's germline CDR1 is ENHRY and CDR2 SYGVKD. The CDR3 spans 13 residues. Unmatched junction bases numbered 5, after V lost 11 bases and J lost 1 base. The DNA of the CDR3 is TGTGCCTCAAGGACAGGGGAGAACACTGAAGCTTTCTTT. As protein: CASRTGENTEAFF.

The CDR3 protein is CASSGTSGGYTDTQYF. The CDR3 DNA reads TGTGCCAGCAGCGGCACTAGCGGGGGGTACACAGATACGCAGTATTTT. This rearrangement joins TRBV7-2 to TRBJ2-3; 12 positions match TRBD2. CDR1 and CDR2 from the germline V gene are SGHTA and FQGNSA. The CDR3 is 16 residues long. Trimming at V came to 5 bases and at J to 2 bases, leaving 5 bases not matched to a gene. The whole variable domain, remainder taken from reference TRBV7-2 and TRBJ2-3, is GAGVSQSPSNKVTEKGKDVELRCDPISGHTALYWYRQSLGQGLEFLIYFQGNSAPDKSGLPSDRFSAERTGGSVSTLTIQRTQQEDSAVYLCASSGTSGGYTDTQYFGPGTRLTVL.

V usage is TRBV7-2 and J usage is TRBJ2-7, with a tentative D call TRBD2 (5 bases). This CDR3 contains 14 residues. The V end lost 5 bases, the J end lost 6 bases, and 17 bases lay between the germline ends. The V gene's germline CDR1 is SGHTA and CDR2 FQGNSA. The CDR3 nucleotides read TGTGCCAGCAGCGCAACCGTAACTAGGAGCGAGCAGTACTTC. Translation gives CASSATVTRSEQYF.

A single count supports this clone. The chain recombines TRBV6-6 with TRBJ2-5, with a possible D match to TRBD2 (6 bases). The J call is uncertain, as TRBJ2-7 better fits the DNA end. The CDR3 loop spans 13 amino acids. Germline V gene sequence: CDR1 MNHNY, CDR2 SVGAGI (reference sequence). The DNA for the CDR3 is TGTGCCAGCAGACGGGACCGGGGGTACGAGCAGTACTTC. Residues: CASRRDRGYEQYF.

This clone was counted a single time. V usage is TRBV7-9 and J usage is TRBJ2-2; 7 positions match TRBD1. V lost 5 bases to trimming and J lost 1 base; unmatched junction nucleotides: 10. Germline V gene lookup returns CDR1 SEHNR and CDR2 FQNEAQ (reference sequence). The CDR3 is made up of 17 amino acids. Written as DNA, the CDR3 is TGTGCCAGCAGCCCAAGCTGGGACAGCAAGAACACCGGGGAGCTGTTTTTT. Translating it yields CASSPSWDSKNTGELFF.

The CDR3 sequence is CASSSPGYNTEAFF. The CDR3 coding sequence is TGTGCCAGCAGTTCCCCGGGGTACAACACTGAAGCTTTCTTT. This chain joins TRBV5-8 and TRBJ1-1; D uncertain. V lost 5 bases and J 2 bases, leaving 13 bases between the germline ends. The CDR3 is made up of 14 amino acids. CDR1 and CDR2 from the germline V gene are SGHTS and YDEGEE. The complete variable domain, with remaining parts taken from reference TRBV5-8 and TRBJ1-1, reads EAGVTQSPTHLIKTRGQQATLRCSPISGHTSVYWYQQALGLGLQFLLWYDEGEERNRGNFPPRFSGRQFPNYSSELNVNALELEDSALYLCASSSPGYNTEAFFGQGTRLTVV.

V is TRBV7-2 and J is TRBJ2-3; D perhaps matches TRBD2 (5 bases). Trimming took 2 bases from V and 5 from J, leaving 11 bases between them. Per the germline V gene, CDR1 is SGHTA and CDR2 is FQGNSA. The CDR3 has 14 residues. DNA of the CDR3: TGTGCCAGCAGCTTATCTCGGGGTCAAGATACGCAGTATTTT. It yields the protein CASSLSRGQDTQYF.

The CDR3 DNA reads as TGTGCCATCAGGTCCGGAACTAGCGGATACAATGAGCAGTTCTTC. It codes for CAIRSGTSGYNEQFF. The rearrangement uses TRBV10-3 and TRBJ2-1; 8 bases match TRBD2. J lost 4 bases, V lost 6 bases, and 8 bases had no gene match. There are 15 residues in the CDR3. Germline CDR1 reads ENHRY; CDR2 reads SYGVKD.